This note documents a single TCR beta chain sequence. Its antigen is as yet unknown. The method was immunoSEQ multiplex PCR; TCRdb's version includes in-frame clones alone and lacks a portion of them. The sample contains over 130,000 clones, 70% to 90% of which appear only once. The data originate from a study of cytomegalovirus exposure and HLA in healthy donors. Whole-study context: In a later analysis, the 130 or so validation repertoires were reported to have used the same platform as the roughly 670 first-cohort repertoires. Study results and limitations: As confirmed in vitro, a few CMV-associated chains were specific for CMV antigens. Cytomegalovirus status, reportedly, was diagnosed with high specificity and sensitivity by the classifier. Cytomegalovirus association was assigned to about 150 TCR beta chains.

CDR1 and CDR2 (germline): SGHRS, YFSETQ. The CDR3 is 12 residues long. The V and J ends lost 4 bases and 7 bases respectively, with 9 bases between them. The J gene is TRBJ2-1, the V gene TRBV5-1; D might be TRBD2 (6 bases). The sequence was collected from a man aged 18 to 35 in good health and CMV-seropositive. The source material was PBMCs. CDR3 coding DNA: TGCGCCAGCAGCCGCGGGACTAATGAGCAGTTCTTC. Translated: CASSRGTNEQFF.